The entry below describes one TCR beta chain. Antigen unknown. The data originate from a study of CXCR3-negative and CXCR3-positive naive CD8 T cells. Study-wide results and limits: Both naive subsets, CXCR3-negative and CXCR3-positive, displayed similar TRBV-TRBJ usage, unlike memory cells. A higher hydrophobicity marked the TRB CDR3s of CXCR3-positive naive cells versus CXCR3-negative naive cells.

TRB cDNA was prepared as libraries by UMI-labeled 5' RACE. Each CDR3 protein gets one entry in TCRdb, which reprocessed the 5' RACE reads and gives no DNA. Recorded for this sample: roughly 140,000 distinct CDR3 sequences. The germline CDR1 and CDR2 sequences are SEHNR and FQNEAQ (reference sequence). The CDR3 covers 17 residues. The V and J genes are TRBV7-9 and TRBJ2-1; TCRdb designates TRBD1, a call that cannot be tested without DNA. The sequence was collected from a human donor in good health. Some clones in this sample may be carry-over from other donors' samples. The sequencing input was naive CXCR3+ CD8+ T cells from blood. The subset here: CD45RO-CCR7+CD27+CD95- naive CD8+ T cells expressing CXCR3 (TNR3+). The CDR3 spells CASSLANRQGSYNEQFF.